Listed below are T cell receptor beta chains from one sample, sequenced in a study of PD-L1 blockade in urothelial cancer. TCRdb's copy holds only in-frame clones and misses some; the assay was immunoSEQ multiplex PCR. Of around 56,000 clones listed, about 86% are singletons. Material: PBMCs, obtained around atezolizumab (anti-PD-L1) treatment. The receptors derive from a man aged 50 to 60 with urothelial cancer. Both conserved end residues are part of each CDR3. The D gene is left open where the match is weak. Some rows have no size entry. The others give once, few or many, or a class for an expanded clone.

clone size	V gene	D gene	J gene	CDR3 DNA	CDR3 protein
-	TRBV5-1	TRBD1	TRBJ1-2	TGCGCCAGCAGCCCGGGACAGTCCAACTATGGCTACACCTTC	CASSPGQSNYGYTF
-	TRBV27	-	TRBJ2-5	TGTGCCAGCAGCCTAGGAAGAAGACAGGAAGAGACCCAGTACTTC	CASSLGRRQEETQYF
-	TRBV6-6	TRBD1	TRBJ1-1	TGTGCCAGCAGAAAAGGACAGGGGAGGAGCGACGAAGCTTTCTTT	CASRKGQGRSDEAFF
-	TRBV7-8	TRBD1	TRBJ2-7	TGTGCCAGCAGGGGACAGGGATCCTACGAGCAGTACTTC	CASRGQGSYEQYF
once	TRBV25-1	-	TRBJ1-2	TGTGCCAGCAGGACGGGGAGAGATGGCTACACCTTC	CASRTGRDGYTF
-	TRBV19	TRBD1	TRBJ2-4	TGTGCCAGTAGTACGTCTAGGGACAGAAACATTCAGTACTTC	CASSTSRDRNIQYF
-	TRBV14	TRBD2	TRBJ2-7	TGTGCCAGCAGCAGGACTAGCGGGACTTTGAAGGGTGAGCAGTACTTC	CASSRTSGTLKGEQYF
-	TRBV5-1	TRBD1	TRBJ1-1	TGCGCCAGCAGCTTGGGCCAGGGGGACTTATATGAAGCTTTCTTT	CASSLGQGDLYEAFF
once	TRBV19	-	TRBJ2-2	TGTGCCAGTTCTAGAACCGGGGAGCTGTTTTTT	CASSRTGELFF
-	TRBV28	TRBD1	TRBJ1-5	TGTGCCAGCAGTTTATCCAGGGGGAATCAGCCCCAGCATTTT	CASSLSRGNQPQHF
-	TRBV5-1	TRBD1	TRBJ2-3	TGCGCCAGCAACCGACAGGGGGTTAGGACAGATACGCAGTATTTT	CASNRQGVRTDTQYF
-	TRBV29-1	TRBD2	TRBJ2-2	TGCAGCTGGAAGCGGGAGGGATACACCGGGGAGCTGTTTTTT	CSWKREGYTGELFF
-	TRBV7-7	TRBD2	TRBJ2-5	TGTGCTAGCAGCTTAGCGGGGCAGCAAGAGACCCAGTACTTC	CASSLAGQQETQYF
-	TRBV10-1	TRBD1	TRBJ2-7	TGCGCCAGCAGTGCGACAGGGTTTGAGCAGTACTTC	CASSATGFEQYF
-	TRBV14	-	TRBJ1-2	TGTGCCAGCAGCCAAGCTGGGCTTATCTATGGCTACACCTTC	CASSQAGLIYGYTF
once	TRBV7-9	TRBD1	TRBJ1-2	TGTGCCAGCAGCTTAGCGGACAGGCCCTATGGCTACACCTTC	CASSLADRPYGYTF
-	TRBV7-8	-	TRBJ2-7	TGTGCCAGCAGCTTAGATCTCTACTACGAGCAGTACTTC	CASSLDLYYEQYF
-	TRBV29-1	TRBD1	TRBJ1-1	TGCAGCGTTTTCTCAGGGGGTAGGGCTTTCTTT	CSVFSGGRAFF
-	TRBV19	TRBD1	TRBJ1-5	TGTGCCAGTAGCGTCGGGACAGGCCTTCATCAGCCCCAGCATTTT	CASSVGTGLHQPQHF
-	TRBV7-9	-	TRBJ2-3	TGTGCCAGCAGCCAGCCGGGGATGGATACGCAGTATTTT	CASSQPGMDTQYF
-	TRBV9	TRBD2	TRBJ2-5	TGTGCCAGCAGCGCGACTAGCGGGAGGGCCCTGGGAGAGACCCAGTACTTC	CASSATSGRALGETQYF
-	TRBV7-9	-	TRBJ2-2	TGTGCCAGCAGCCCGACCGGGGAGCTGTTTTTT	CASSPTGELFF
-	TRBV5-4	-	TRBJ1-6	TGTGCCAGCAGCGGCAGGGGAAATTCACCCCTCCACTTT	CASSGRGNSPLHF
-	TRBV7-6	TRBD1	TRBJ2-7	TGTGCCAGCGAAGACCCTGGACAGGGCCTCCCAGCCGAGCAGTACTTC	CASEDPGQGLPAEQYF
-	TRBV30	TRBD1	TRBJ2-6	TGTGCCTGGAGTATCTACAGGGGGCTGGGGGCCAACGTCCTGACTTTC	CAWSIYRGLGANVLTF
-	TRBV11-2	TRBD1	TRBJ2-7	TGTGCCAGCAGTTGGACAGGTGCCAGCGAGCAGTACTTC	CASSWTGASEQYF
-	TRBV6-1	TRBD2	TRBJ2-5	TGTGCCAGCAGCGCCACGGGACTAGCTGAGTACTTC	CASSATGLAEYF
-	TRBV30	TRBD1	TRBJ2-7	TGTGCCTGGTCACAGGGGGCCTACGAGCAGTACTTC	CAWSQGAYEQYF
few	TRBV20-1	-	TRBJ1-2	TGCAGTGCTAGCGGGGGAAGTGGCTACACCTTC	CSASGGSGYTF
-	TRBV5-1	TRBD1	TRBJ2-7	TGCGCCAGCAGCTACCGACAGGGCTCTACCTTATTCTACGAGCAGTACTTC	CASSYRQGSTLFYEQYF
-	TRBV18	-	TRBJ2-7	TGTGCCAGCTCACCGGTCAGCGGCGGAGGCTCTCCTTTGCTGAGCGAGCAGTACTTC	CASSPVSGGGSPLLSEQYF
-	TRBV9	TRBD2	TRBJ2-1	TGTGCCACGGGGCGGGCTAGCGGTAACAATGAGCAGTTCTTC	CATGRASGNNEQFF
-	TRBV11-1	TRBD1	TRBJ1-2	TGTGCCAGCAGCCCGGGACAGAACTATGGCTACACCTTC	CASSPGQNYGYTF
-	TRBV28	TRBD1	TRBJ1-5	TGTGCCAGCAGCCAAAGGGACAGCCATAATCAGCCCCAGCATTTT	CASSQRDSHNQPQHF
-	TRBV4-1	-	TRBJ1-2	TGCGCCAGCAGCCCCGAGTGGGGGGGTGGCTACACCTTC	CASSPEWGGGYTF
-	TRBV4-1	TRBD2	TRBJ2-1	TGCGCCAGCAGCCAAGGACCTAGCGGGGGGAATGAGCAGTTCTTC	CASSQGPSGGNEQFF
-	TRBV18	-	TRBJ2-5	TGTGCCAGCTCACCCGGGACGAGGGGGGAGACCCAGTACTTC	CASSPGTRGETQYF
-	TRBV5-4	-	TRBJ2-5	TGTGCCAGCAGCTTGGTTGGACTAACCCAAGAGACCCAGTACTTC	CASSLVGLTQETQYF
-	TRBV28	TRBD1	TRBJ1-5	TGTGCCAGCAGTTCCCTGACAGGGTTTAGCAATCAGCCCCAGCATTTT	CASSSLTGFSNQPQHF